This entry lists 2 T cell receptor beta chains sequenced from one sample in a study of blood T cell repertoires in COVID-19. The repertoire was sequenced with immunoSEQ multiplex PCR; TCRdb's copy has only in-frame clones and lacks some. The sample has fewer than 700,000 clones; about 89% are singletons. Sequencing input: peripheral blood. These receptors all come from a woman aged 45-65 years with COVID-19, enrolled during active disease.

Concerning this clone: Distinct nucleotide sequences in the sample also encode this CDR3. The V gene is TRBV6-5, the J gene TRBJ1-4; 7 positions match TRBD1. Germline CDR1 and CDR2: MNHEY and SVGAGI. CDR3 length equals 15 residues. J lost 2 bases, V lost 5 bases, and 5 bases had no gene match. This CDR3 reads CASSRDRDTNEKLFF. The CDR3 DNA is TGTGCCAGCAGTCGAGACAGGGACACTAATGAAAAACTGTTTTTT.

The CDR3 loop is CASSFGGVTYEQYF. The CDR3 nucleotides read TGTGCCAGTAGTTTTGGGGGGGTAACCTACGAGCAGTACTTC. The gene calls are TRBV19 and TRBJ2-7, with 7 positions matching TRBD2. Germline values: CDR1 LNHDA, CDR2 SQIVND (reference sequence). The V and J ends lost 5 bases and 2 bases, in that order; junction bases with no gene match: 6. This CDR3 region has 14 residues.